The 5 T cell receptor beta chains below all came from one sample that was sequenced in a study of control samples from healthy donors and cancer patients. The table came from immunoSEQ multiplex PCR; TCRdb's copy has only in-frame clones and leaves some out. In the table there are 250,000 to 300,000 clones, around 79% of which are singletons. Source material: PBMCs. These receptors originate from a woman aged 55-69 years with lung cancer.

The V gene is TRBV7-3, the J gene TRBJ2-2; the D is unclear. The CDR3 is made up of 15 amino acids. Looked up from germline, CDR1 is SGHTA and CDR2 is FQGTGA. V was pared by 4 bases and J by 5 bases, with 14 bases between. The CDR3 DNA sequence: TGTGCCAGCAGCTCCCCCCCGTCTGGGACCGGGGAGCTGTTTTTT. It yields the protein CASSSPPSGTGELFF.

The gene calls are TRBV5-1 and TRBJ2-1, with a weak D call TRBD1 (6 bases). The V end was cut by 2 bases, the J end by 4 bases, with 16 bases between. The CDR3 has 16 amino acids. Germline values: CDR1 SGHRS, CDR2 YFSETQ. CDR3 residues: CASSLTGKGSYNEQFF. CDR3 nucleotide sequence: TGCGCCAGCAGCTTAACAGGGAAAGGCTCATACAATGAGCAGTTCTTC. The whole variable domain, remainder taken from reference TRBV5-1 and TRBJ2-1, is KAGVTQTPRYLIKTRGQQVTLSCSPISGHRSVSWYQQTPGQGLQFLFEYFSETQRNKGNFPGRFSGRQFSNSRSEMNVSTLELGDSALYLCASSLTGKGSYNEQFFGPGTRLTVL.

The rearrangement links TRBV14 to TRBJ1-2, with D tentatively TRBD1 (5 bases). Germline loops: CDR1 SGHDN, CDR2 FVKESK. The germline V and J ends were trimmed by 4 bases and 3 bases, with 12 bases remaining between them. This CDR3 is built from 14 residues. This chain's CDR3 is CASSPSGRDYGYTF. CDR3 DNA sequence: TGTGCCAGCAGCCCCAGTGGCAGGGACTATGGCTACACCTTC.

This rearrangement joins TRBV5-8 to TRBJ1-4; 7 bases align to TRBD1. Per the germline V gene, CDR1 is SGHTS and CDR2 is YDEGEE. Unmatched junction bases numbered 5, after V lost 4 bases and J lost 8 bases. The CDR3 is 13 residues long. In DNA form, the CDR3 reads TGTGCCAGCAGCACAGGGGTCCACGAAAAACTGTTTTTT. It codes for CASSTGVHEKLFF.

This chain joins TRBV7-9 and TRBJ2-2; a possible D gene is TRBD2 (5 bases). Germline V CDR1 and CDR2: SEHNR, FQNEAQ (reference sequence). The CDR3 runs 13 residues. V lost 4 bases and J lost 3, with 6 bases in between. In DNA form, the CDR3 reads TGTGCCAGCAGCTCGGGATACACCGGGGAGCTGTTTTTT. This gives the protein CASSSGYTGELFF.